This TCR beta chain appears in the sequencing data of a study of blood T cell repertoires in COVID-19. Study at large: Researchers got acute and convalescent COVID-19 samples from the United States, Italy and Spain.

This table comes from immunoSEQ multiplex PCR, and its TCRdb copy is limited to in-frame clones, with some not included. Of some 490,000 clones listed, 70% to 90% are singletons. Germline V gene lookup returns CDR1 MNHEY and CDR2 SMNVEV (reference sequence). The CDR3 is 16 residues long. The V end was cut by 7 bases, the J end by 0 bases, with 16 bases between. In terms of age and location, participants ranged from about 18 to 100 years and lived in approximately 24 US areas. What the recovered Cohort 3 donors had was two negative PCRs, clearance, or symptom resolution. The sample was PBMCs or T cells enriched from blood (not recorded which). This TCR derives from a woman aged 55-75 years who had recovered from COVID-19. This chain connects TRBV27 to TRBJ1-5; possibly TRBD1 for D (5 bases). The CDR3: CASTPRWTFSNQPQHF. The CDR3 region has the DNA TGTGCCAGCACCCCAAGATGGACATTTAGCAATCAGCCCCAGCATTTT.